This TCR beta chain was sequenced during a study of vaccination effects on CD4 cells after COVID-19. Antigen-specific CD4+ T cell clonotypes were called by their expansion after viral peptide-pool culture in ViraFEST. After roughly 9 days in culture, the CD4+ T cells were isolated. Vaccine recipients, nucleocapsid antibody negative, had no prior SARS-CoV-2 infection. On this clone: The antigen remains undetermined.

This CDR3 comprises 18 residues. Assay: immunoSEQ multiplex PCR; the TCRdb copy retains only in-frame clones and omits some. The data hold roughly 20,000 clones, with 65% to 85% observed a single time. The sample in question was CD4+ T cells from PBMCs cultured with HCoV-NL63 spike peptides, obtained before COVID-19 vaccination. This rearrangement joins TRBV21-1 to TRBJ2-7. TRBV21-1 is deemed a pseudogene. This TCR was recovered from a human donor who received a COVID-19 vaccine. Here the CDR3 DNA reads TGTGCCAGCAGCAAAATCTGGTGCGGCAGGCGTAGCTCCTACGAGCAGTACTTC. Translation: CASSKIWCGRRSSYEQYF.